This T cell receptor beta chain was sequenced for a study of blood T cell repertoires in COVID-19. At the level of the study: Whether acute or convalescent, the COVID-19 samples came from the United States, Italy and Spain. Sources were T cells, B-cell-depleted T cells, or PBMCs; the material itself was cDNA or gDNA.

Method: immunoSEQ multiplex PCR; TCRdb's copy keeps in-frame clones and lacks some. Of around 140,000 clones in the sample, less than 80% were seen once. Per germline, CDR1 SGHRS and CDR2 YFSETQ. V was pared by 1 base and J by 3 bases, with 12 bases of the junction left unmatched. This CDR3 contains 17 residues. The receptor was derived from a woman aged 80 or over with active or convalescent COVID-19. Sequencing was carried out using peripheral blood. The rearrangement links TRBV5-1 to TRBJ2-5; 7 bases align to TRBD1. CDR3: CASSLLFYGTAEETQYF. In nucleotides, the CDR3 is TGCGCCAGCAGCTTGCTTTTTTATGGGACAGCAGAAGAGACCCAGTACTTC.